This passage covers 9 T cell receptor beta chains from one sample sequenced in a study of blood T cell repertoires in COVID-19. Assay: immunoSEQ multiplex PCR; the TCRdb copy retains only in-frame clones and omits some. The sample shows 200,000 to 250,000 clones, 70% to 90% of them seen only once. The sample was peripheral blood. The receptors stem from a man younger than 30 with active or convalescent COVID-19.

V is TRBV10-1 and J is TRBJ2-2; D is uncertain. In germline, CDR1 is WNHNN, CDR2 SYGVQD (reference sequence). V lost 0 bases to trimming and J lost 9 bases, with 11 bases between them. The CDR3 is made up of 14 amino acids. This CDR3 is CASSESEIRRELFF. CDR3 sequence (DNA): TGCGCCAGCAGTGAGTCGGAGATACGCAGGGAGCTGTTTTTT.

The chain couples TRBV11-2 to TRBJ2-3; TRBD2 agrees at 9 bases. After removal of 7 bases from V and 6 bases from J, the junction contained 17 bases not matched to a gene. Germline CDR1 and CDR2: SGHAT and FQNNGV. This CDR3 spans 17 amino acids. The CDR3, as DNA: TGTGCCAGCACCCCCGGGTTGGCGGGAGGGCGGGCTGATACGCAGTATTTT. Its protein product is CASTPGLAGGRADTQYF. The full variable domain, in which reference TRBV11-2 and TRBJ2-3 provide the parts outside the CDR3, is EAGVAQSPRYKIIEKRQSVAFWCNPISGHATLYWYQQILGQGPKLLIQFQNNGVVDDSQLPKDRFSAERLKGVDSTLKIQPAKLEDSAVYLCASTPGLAGGRADTQYFGPGTRLTVL.

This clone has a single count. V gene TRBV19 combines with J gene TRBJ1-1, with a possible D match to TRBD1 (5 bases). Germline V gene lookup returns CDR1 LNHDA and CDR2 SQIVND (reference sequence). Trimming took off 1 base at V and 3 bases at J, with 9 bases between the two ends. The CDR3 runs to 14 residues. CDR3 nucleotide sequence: TGTGCCAGTAGTATAGTAGCAGGGCACACTGAAGCTTTCTTT. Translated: CASSIVAGHTEAFF.

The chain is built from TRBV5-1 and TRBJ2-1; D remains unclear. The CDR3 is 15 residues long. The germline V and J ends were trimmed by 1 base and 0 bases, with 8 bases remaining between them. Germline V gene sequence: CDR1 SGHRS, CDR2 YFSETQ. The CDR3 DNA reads TGCGCCAGCAGCTTGTTGGGCGCCTCCTACAATGAGCAGTTCTTC. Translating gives CASSLLGASYNEQFF. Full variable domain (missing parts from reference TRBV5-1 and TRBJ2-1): KAGVTQTPRYLIKTRGQQVTLSCSPISGHRSVSWYQQTPGQGLQFLFEYFSETQRNKGNFPGRFSGRQFSNSRSEMNVSTLELGDSALYLCASSLLGASYNEQFFGPGTRLTVL.

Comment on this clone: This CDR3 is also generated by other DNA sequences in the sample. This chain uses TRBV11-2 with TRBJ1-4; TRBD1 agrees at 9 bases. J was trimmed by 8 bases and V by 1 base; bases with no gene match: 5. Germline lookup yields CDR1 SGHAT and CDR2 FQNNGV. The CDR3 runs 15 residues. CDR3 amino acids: CASSLGGQGQEKLFF. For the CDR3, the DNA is TGTGCCAGCAGCTTAGGGGGACAGGGTCAGGAAAAACTGTTTTTT.

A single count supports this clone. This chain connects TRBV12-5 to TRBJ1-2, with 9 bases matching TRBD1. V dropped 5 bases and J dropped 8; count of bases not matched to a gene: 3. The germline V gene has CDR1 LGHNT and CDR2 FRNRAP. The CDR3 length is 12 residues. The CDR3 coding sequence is TGTGCTAGTGGTCGGACAGGGGACGGCTACACCTTC. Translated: CASGRTGDGYTF.

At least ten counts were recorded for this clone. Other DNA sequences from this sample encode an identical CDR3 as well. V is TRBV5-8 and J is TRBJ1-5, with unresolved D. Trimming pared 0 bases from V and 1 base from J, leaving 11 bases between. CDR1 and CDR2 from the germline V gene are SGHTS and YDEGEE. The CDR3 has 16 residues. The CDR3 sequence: CASSLGVGASNQPQHF. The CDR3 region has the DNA TGTGCCAGCAGCTTGGGGGTGGGCGCGAGCAATCAGCCCCAGCATTTT.

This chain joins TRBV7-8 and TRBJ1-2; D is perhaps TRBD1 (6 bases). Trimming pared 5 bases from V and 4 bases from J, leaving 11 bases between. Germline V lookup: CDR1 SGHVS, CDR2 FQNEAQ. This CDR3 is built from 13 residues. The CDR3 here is CASSTGQIYGYTF. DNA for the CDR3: TGTGCCAGCAGCACCGGACAGATCTATGGCTACACCTTC.

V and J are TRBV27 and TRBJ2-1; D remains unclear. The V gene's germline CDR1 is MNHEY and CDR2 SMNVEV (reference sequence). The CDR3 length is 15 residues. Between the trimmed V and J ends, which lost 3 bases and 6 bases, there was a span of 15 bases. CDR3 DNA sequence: TGTGCCAGCAGTTTGTCGGCTAGTGCTCCCAATGAGCAGTTCTTC. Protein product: CASSLSASAPNEQFF.